A single sample gave rise to the 16 T cell receptor beta chains below, sequenced in a study of T-cell reconstitution after alpha-beta-depleted transplantation in children. Preparing the TCRbeta library involved the use of unique molecular identifiers. TCRdb reprocessed the PCR reads with MiXCR, giving one entry per CDR3 protein. The sample holds about 72,000 distinct CDR3 sequences, 5.5% to 7.5% seen once. The sample in question was PBMCs from the stem cell graft donor, obtained from the stem cell graft. The source of these receptors is a human donor who donated a stem cell graft to a child with acute lymphoblastic leukemia.

The rearrangement uses TRBV20-1 and TRBJ1-6; TRBD1 might be the D (5 bases). V lost 0 bases, J lost 7 bases, and 10 bases lay in between. CDR3 size: 14 residues. Germline CDR1 is DFQATT and CDR2 is SNEGSKA (reference sequence). The CDR3 coding sequence is TGCAGTGCTAGAGAGGGGGGTCCCAATTCACCCCTCCACTTT. Protein: CSAREGGPNSPLHF.

The V gene is TRBV10-3, the J gene TRBJ2-5; D call uncertain. Germline V gives CDR1 ENHRY, CDR2 SYGVKD. V was clipped by 2 bases and J by 6 bases, with 16 bases between them. This CDR3 is built from 15 residues. This CDR3 reads CAISEDSEQMQTQYF. The CDR3 DNA is TGTGCCATCAGTGAGGATTCGGAGCAAATGCAGACCCAGTACTTC.

This clonotype was counted at least ten times. The J gene is TRBJ2-5, the V gene TRBV6-1; the D is unclear. The CDR3 loop spans 14 amino acids. Germline V CDR1 and CDR2: MNHNS, SASEGT. Trimming took off 0 bases at V and 3 bases at J, with 8 bases between the two ends. The CDR3, as DNA: TGTGCCAGCAGTGAAGCTAAGGCCGAAGAGACCCAGTACTTC. Its translation is CASSEAKAEETQYF.

Points on this clonotype: No conserved phenylalanine or tryptophan is present at the end of the CDR3, so a read error is the likely explanation. The chain employs TRBV5-1 and TRBJ2-2; D is unresolved. CDR1 and CDR2 (germline): SGHRS, YFSETQ. The CDR3 has 14 residues. The CDR3 DNA follows: TGTGCCATCAGCTTCCGGCCACTCAGCGGGGAGCTGTTTTGT. Translating gives CAISFRPLSGELFC.

This clonotype has only a few counts. The rearrangement uses TRBV9 and TRBJ1-6; D is ambiguous. Germline loops: CDR1 SGDLS, CDR2 YYNGEE. The CDR3 extends over 14 amino acids. With 0 bases removed from V and 5 bases from J, the gap between germline ends came to 6 bases. Here the CDR3 DNA reads TGTGCCAGCAGCGTAGTACCCGATAATTCACCCCTCCACTTT. Its translation: CASSVVPDNSPLHF.

As concerns this clonotype: A read error may produce the germline difference seen at one junction end. This sequence joins TRBV6-5 and TRBJ2-5; D is unclear. Germline-derived CDR1 and CDR2 are MNHEY and SVGAGI. The CDR3 has 11 amino acids. Written as DNA, the CDR3 is TGTGCCAGCAGGCCAGGAGAGACCCTGTACTTC. Residues: CASRPGETLYF.

The rearrangement joins TRBV6-4 to TRBJ1-1; TRBD1 matches at 9 bases. Germline-derived CDR1 and CDR2 are MRHNA and SNTAGT. This CDR3 is built from 16 residues. The J segment lost 9 bases and the V segment lost 6 bases, leaving 17 bases of the junction unmatched. In nucleotides, the CDR3 is TGTGCCAGCAGATCCACAGGGGGCTTTGTGGGGACGAAAGCTTTCTTT. Its protein is CASRSTGGFVGTKAFF.

The sample holds many counts of this clonotype. The chain links TRBV12-3 or TRBV12-4 to TRBJ1-3; no clear D gene. CDR3 size: 13 residues. The V gene lost 10 bases and the J gene lost 2 bases, with 12 bases spanning the gap. Written as DNA, the CDR3 is TGTGCCACCCGTTTGGGTGCTGGAAACACCATATATTTT. Amino acids: CATRLGAGNTIYF.

The sample holds many counts of this clonotype. The chain is built from TRBV12-3 or TRBV12-4 and TRBJ2-3; tentative D call: TRBD2 (7 bases). V was clipped by 8 bases and J by 1 base, with 16 bases between them. The CDR3 totals 15 residues. The CDR3 coding sequence is TGTGCCAGCCAGGGTGGGGGGGGCGGCACAGATACGCAGTATTTT. Encoded protein: CASQGGGGGTDTQYF.

Many counts were recorded for this clonotype. The chain carries TRBV9 and TRBJ2-3; D is tentatively TRBD1 or TRBD2 (6 bases each). CDR1 SGDLS and CDR2 YYNGEE come from the germline V gene. V lost 0 bases, J lost 1 base, and 9 bases lay in between. The CDR3 has 15 amino acids. The CDR3 DNA is TGTGCCAGCAGCGTAGGGGGGGCTGGCACAGATACGCAGTATTTT. It is translated as CASSVGGAGTDTQYF.

The chain has TRBV5-6 and TRBJ2-1; D perhaps matches TRBD1 (5 bases). The CDR3 runs 16 residues. Deletions cut 4 bases from V and 10 bases from J, with 24 bases between. CDR1 is SGHDT and CDR2 is YYEEEE in the germline V gene. The CDR3 protein is CASSPYRGLVPHEQFF. In DNA form, the CDR3 reads TGTGCCAGCAGCCCATATAGGGGTTTAGTCCCCCACGAGCAGTTCTTC. Filled out from reference TRBV5-6 and TRBJ2-1, the complete variable domain reads DAGVTQSPTHLIKTRGQQVTLRCSPKSGHDTVSWYQQALGQGPQFIFQYYEEEERQRGNFPDRFSGHQFPNYSSELNVNALLLGDSALYLCASSPYRGLVPHEQFFGPGTRLTVL.

This clonotype was detected many times. This chain links TRBV24-1 with TRBJ1-5; D is possibly TRBD1 (5 bases). Germline CDR1 reads KGHDR; CDR2 reads SFDVKD. This CDR3 is built from 14 residues. With 4 bases removed from V and 4 bases from J, the gap between germline ends came to 10 bases. CDR3 sequence (DNA): TGTGCCACCAGTGACCCAGGGCGGAATCAGCCCCAGCATTTT. Translation: CATSDPGRNQPQHF.

This clonotype was observed many times. The rearrangement links TRBV9 to TRBJ2-7; the match to TRBD1 covers 7 bases. V was pared by 3 bases and J by 6 bases, with 3 bases of the junction left unmatched. CDR3 length: 12 residues. The germline CDR1 and CDR2 sequences are SGDLS and YYNGEE. The CDR3 here is CASSGDRAEQYF. DNA of the CDR3: TGTGCCAGCAGCGGCGACAGGGCCGAGCAGTACTTC.

This clonotype was seen a handful of times. V and J are TRBV13 and TRBJ1-4; 9 nucleotides align to TRBD1. Germline V gene data show CDR1 as PRHDT and CDR2 as FYEKMQ (reference sequence). Losses at the gene ends were 4 bases for V and 8 bases for J; bases not matched to a gene: 11. CDR3 size: 16 residues. CDR3 protein: CASSSQQGARGEKLFF. CDR3 DNA sequence: TGTGCCAGCAGCTCTCAACAGGGGGCGCGTGGCGAAAAACTGTTTTTT.

The table lists this clonotype with many counts. The chain joins TRBV2 to TRBJ1-2, with D hard to call. Germline CDR1 SNHLY, CDR2 FYNNEI. The V end lost 8 bases, the J end lost 2 bases, and 15 bases lay between the germline ends. The CDR3 runs 14 residues. CDR3 sequence reads: CASLSPFPNYGYTF. In DNA, the CDR3 is TGTGCCAGCTTGAGTCCATTCCCCAACTATGGCTACACCTTC.

This clonotype showed up just a few times. The V call is TRBV20-1, the J call TRBJ1-1, with unresolved D. Germline values: CDR1 DFQATT, CDR2 SNEGSKA (reference sequence). Trimming took 0 bases from V and 4 from J, leaving 9 bases between them. The CDR3 consists of 13 residues. The CDR3 DNA is TGCAGTGCTAGAGATCCGACAATCACTGAAGCTTTCTTT. As protein: CSARDPTITEAFF.